These 27 T cell receptor beta chains were sequenced from one sample in a study of shared clonotypes between healthy human individuals. The method was immunoSEQ multiplex PCR; TCRdb's version includes in-frame clones alone and lacks a portion of them. The table has about 1.5 million clones, roughly 96% seen once. The sequencing input was naive CD4+ T cells sorted from blood. This sample's subset: CD45RA+ positively selected. The receptors come from a man younger than 45 in good health.

The rearrangement links TRBV9 to TRBJ2-3, with a weak D call TRBD2 (6 bases). The CDR3 is 14 residues long. Trimming took off 1 base at V and 1 base at J, with 7 bases between the two ends. Germline CDR1 and CDR2: SGDLS and YYNGEE. CDR3 sequence reads: CASSVPGGTDTQYF. CDR3 coding DNA: TGTGCCAGCAGCGTACCGGGGGGCACAGATACGCAGTATTTT. The full variable domain, with the rest looked up from reference TRBV9 and TRBJ2-3, is DSGVTQTPKHLITATGQRVTLRCSPRSGDLSVYWYQQSLDQGLQFLIQYYNGEERAKGNILERFSAQQFPDLHSELNLSSLELGDSALYFCASSVPGGTDTQYFGPGTRLTVL.

The CDR3 sequence: CASSYPRTGRSGEQYF. The DNA of the CDR3 is TGTGCCAGCAGTTACCCCCGGACAGGCCGATCCGGCGAGCAGTACTTC. The V gene is TRBV6-6, the J gene TRBJ2-7; the match to TRBD1 covers 7 bases. V lost 2 bases and J lost 6; bases outside the gene matches: 13. This CDR3 spans 16 amino acids. CDR1 and CDR2 from the germline V gene are MNHNY and SVGAGI (reference sequence).

The J gene is TRBJ2-7, the V gene TRBV2; 7 nucleotides agree with TRBD2. CDR1 is SNHLY, CDR2 FYNNEI, per germline. V was pared by 8 bases and J by 1 base, with 17 bases of the junction left unmatched. CDR3 length equals 17 residues. The DNA of the CDR3 is TGTGCCAGCTCGACGGTAGCGGGTGAACGGAGGTCCTACGAGCAGTACTTC. Translation gives CASSTVAGERRSYEQYF.

The V call is TRBV2, the J call TRBJ1-2, with 7 positions matching TRBD1. The V segment lost 7 bases and the J segment 0 bases; nucleotides outside the gene matches: 8. Germline lookup yields CDR1 SNHLY and CDR2 FYNNEI. The CDR3 contains 15 residues. CDR3 DNA sequence: TGTGCCAGCACTAAGGAGGGGGCGACTAACTATGGCTACACCTTC. Translating it yields CASTKEGATNYGYTF.

The chain employs TRBV5-6 and TRBJ1-1; the D gene is possibly TRBD1 (5 bases). V was cut by 4 bases and J by 0 bases, with 16 bases left in between. Germline CDR1 is SGHDT and CDR2 is YYEEEE. This CDR3 contains 16 residues. This chain's CDR3 is CASSEVTDPLNTEAFF. The CDR3 nucleotides read TGTGCCAGCAGCGAGGTGACAGACCCTCTGAACACTGAAGCTTTCTTT. The whole variable domain, remainder taken from reference TRBV5-6 and TRBJ1-1, is DAGVTQSPTHLIKTRGQQVTLRCSPKSGHDTVSWYQQALGQGPQFIFQYYEEEERQRGNFPDRFSGHQFPNYSSELNVNALLLGDSALYLCASSEVTDPLNTEAFFGQGTRLTVV.

V is TRBV28 and J is TRBJ1-4; perhaps TRBD1 as D (6 bases). This CDR3 has 16 amino acids. Germline V gene sequence: CDR1 MDHEN, CDR2 SYDVKM. Deletions cut 5 bases from V and 7 bases from J, with 20 bases between. The chain's CDR3 is CASSREYRARSEKLFF. CDR3 coding DNA: TGTGCCAGCAGTCGCGAGTACAGGGCCAGGTCTGAAAAACTGTTTTTT.

This rearrangement joins TRBV19 to TRBJ2-1; D might be TRBD1 or TRBD2, each matching 5 bases. The germline V gene has CDR1 LNHDA and CDR2 SQIVND (reference sequence). This CDR3 is built from 14 residues. Trimming took 4 bases from V and 5 from J, leaving 12 bases between them. The CDR3 is CASSNLEGHNEQFF. CDR3 nucleotide sequence: TGTGCCAGTAGTAACCTTGAGGGGCACAATGAGCAGTTCTTC. The complete variable domain, with remaining parts taken from reference TRBV19 and TRBJ2-1, reads DGGITQSPKYLFRKEGQNVTLSCEQNLNHDAMYWYRQDPGQGLRLIYYSQIVNDFQKGDIAEGYSVSREKKESFPLTVTSAQKNPTAFYLCASSNLEGHNEQFFGPGTRLTVL.

This clone was seen just once. V is TRBV29-1 and J is TRBJ2-1; the match to TRBD2 covers 12 bases. CDR1 and CDR2 from the germline V gene are SQVTM and ANQGSEA. The CDR3 loop spans 14 amino acids. V trimming: 6 bases; J trimming: 2 bases; junction bases outside the gene matches: 2. CDR3 region: CSVGLAGPYNEQFF. CDR3 coding DNA: TGCAGCGTAGGACTAGCGGGACCCTACAATGAGCAGTTCTTC.

The chain links TRBV5-1 to TRBJ2-2, with TRBD2 matching over 9 bases. Germline loops: CDR1 SGHRS, CDR2 YFSETQ. The CDR3 has 17 residues. V lost 7 bases to trimming and J lost 2 bases; unmatched junction nucleotides: 12. Here the CDR3 DNA reads TGCGCCAGCCTGCCCTTTTTGACTAGCGGTAACACCGGGGAGCTGTTTTTT. It encodes CASLPFLTSGNTGELFF.

This clone was found a few times. The chain recombines TRBV27 with TRBJ1-2, with a possible D match to TRBD1 (6 bases). Trimming shortened V by 2 bases and J by 7 bases, and 14 bases separated the two germline ends. Germline assignment: CDR1 MNHEY and CDR2 SMNVEV (reference sequence). This CDR3 is built from 14 residues. The CDR3 loop is CASSLGTRLGGYTF. For the CDR3, the DNA is TGTGCCAGCAGTTTAGGGACAAGGCTGGGTGGCTACACCTTC.

The rearrangement links TRBV28 to TRBJ2-5; D perhaps matches TRBD2 (5 bases). CDR1 and CDR2 (germline): MDHEN, SYDVKM. This CDR3 contains 14 residues. With 0 bases removed from V and 2 bases from J, the gap between germline ends came to 7 bases. The CDR3 region is CASSLWGGQETQYF. CDR3 sequence (DNA): TGTGCCAGCAGTTTATGGGGCGGGCAAGAGACCCAGTACTTC.

The chain combines TRBV6-1 with TRBJ2-6, with D maybe TRBD1 (5 bases). The germline CDR1 and CDR2 sequences are MNHNS and SASEGT. Trimming took 3 bases from V and 0 from J, leaving 12 bases between them. This CDR3 contains 17 residues. As DNA, the CDR3 is TGTGCCAGCAGTGATTGGGGCAGAAGCTCTGGGGCCAACGTCCTGACTTTC. Translation gives CASSDWGRSSGANVLTF.

The rearrangement links TRBV5-1 to TRBJ1-3; D unresolved. Trimming took off 4 bases at V and 0 bases at J, with 14 bases between the two ends. The germline V gene has CDR1 SGHRS and CDR2 YFSETQ. The CDR3 loop spans 16 amino acids. Written as DNA, the CDR3 is TGCGCCAGCAGCCCAGAAGGAAGGACCTCTGGAAACACCATATATTTT. Its protein is CASSPEGRTSGNTIYF.

The J gene is TRBJ1-1, the V gene TRBV6-4; unclear D gene. Trimming removed 5 bases at V and 1 base at J, with 8 bases between. CDR1 and CDR2 (germline): MRHNA, SNTAGT. CDR3 length: 13 residues. CDR3 bases: TGTGCCAGCAGTTGGGCGAGGAACACTGAAGCTTTCTTT. It encodes CASSWARNTEAFF.

The chain couples TRBV7-6 to TRBJ2-6; 8 bases match TRBD1. CDR1 and CDR2 from the germline V gene are SGHVS and FNYEAQ. This CDR3 comprises 18 residues. The V and J ends lost 4 bases and 1 base, in that order; junction bases with no gene match: 9. CDR3 coding DNA: TGTGCCAGCAGCTCGACAGGGGCCCCTGGGTCTGGGGCCAACGTCCTGACTTTC. This gives the protein CASSSTGAPGSGANVLTF.

The chain uses TRBV7-6 and TRBJ1-4; D uncertain. The CDR3 is 15 amino acids. The V gene lost 2 bases and the J gene lost 4 bases, with 11 bases spanning the gap. Germline CDR1 and CDR2: SGHVS and FNYEAQ. CDR3 DNA sequence: TGTGCCAGCAGCTTATTCTCGGACGGTAATGAAAAACTGTTTTTT. This sequence encodes CASSLFSDGNEKLFF.

The gene calls are TRBV27 and TRBJ2-5; 8 bases align to TRBD2. This CDR3 is built from 15 residues. V shed 3 bases and J 4 bases; nucleotides not matched to a gene: 7. CDR1 MNHEY and CDR2 SMNVEV come from the germline V gene (reference sequence). CDR3 sequence: CASSFLAGFPETQYF. DNA for the CDR3: TGTGCCAGCAGTTTCTTAGCGGGGTTTCCAGAGACCCAGTACTTC.

V and J are TRBV28 and TRBJ2-1, with D hard to call. The CDR3 length is 13 residues. In germline, CDR1 is MDHEN, CDR2 SYDVKM. The ends were cut back, 3 bases at V and 6 bases at J, with 9 bases in the middle. CDR3 nucleotide sequence: TGTGCCAGCAGTTTTGATCCTCTCAATGAGCAGTTCTTC. The encoded protein is CASSFDPLNEQFF.

The chain combines TRBV6-5 with TRBJ1-4; D remains unclear. Trimming cost V 11 bases and J 8 bases, with 21 bases left between them. The CDR3 runs 14 residues. The germline CDR1 and CDR2 sequences are MNHEY and SVGAGI. In nucleotides, the CDR3 is TGTGCCTCAAGTTCCCCCGGGAGGGTGGAAAAACTGTTTTTT. Its protein product is CASSSPGRVEKLFF.

The rearrangement joins TRBV6-4 to TRBJ2-3; the D gene could be TRBD1 or TRBD2 (5 bases each). Deletions cut 4 bases from V and 4 bases from J, with 15 bases between. Germline CDR1 and CDR2: MRHNA and SNTAGT. The CDR3 spans 15 residues. The CDR3 DNA reads TGTGCCAGCAGTGTCGAGGGACGGGCGGCAGATACGCAGTATTTT. Protein: CASSVEGRAADTQYF.

On this clone: Different DNA sequences within this sample yield the same CDR3. This chain connects TRBV4-3 to TRBJ2-7; 14 bases line up with TRBD2. This CDR3 comprises 16 residues. The V and J ends lost 4 bases and 1 base, in that order; junction bases with no gene match: 3. Germline V gene sequence: CDR1 LGHNA, CDR2 YSLEER. The CDR3 region is CASSRGLAGGSYEQYF. CDR3 coding DNA: TGCGCCAGCAGCCGAGGACTAGCGGGAGGTTCCTACGAGCAGTACTTC.

This clone has a handful of counts. This rearrangement joins TRBV27 to TRBJ2-5; possibly TRBD1 or TRBD2 for D (6 bases each). Germline lookup yields CDR1 MNHEY and CDR2 SMNVEV (reference sequence). V was shortened by 6 bases and J by 5 bases, with 13 bases between the two germline ends. The CDR3 is 13 amino acids. CDR3 coding DNA: TGTGCCAGCAGCAGAGGGGGGCAGGAGACCCAGTACTTC. Its translation: CASSRGGQETQYF.

The chain has TRBV14 and TRBJ2-7; 7 nucleotides match TRBD2. Germline CDR1 reads SGHDN; CDR2 reads FVKESK. This CDR3 has 14 amino acids. The trim removed 5 bases at V and 3 bases at J, leaving 7 bases unmatched. The CDR3 DNA reads as TGTGCCAGCAGCGTCGGGACTATTCTCTACGAGCAGTACTTC. Translating gives CASSVGTILYEQYF.

The V gene is TRBV27, the J gene TRBJ2-1, with D perhaps matching TRBD1 or TRBD2 (5 bases each). Germline lookup yields CDR1 MNHEY and CDR2 SMNVEV (reference sequence). Trimming stripped 6 bases from V and 4 bases from J, with 13 bases between. The CDR3 length is 14 residues. CDR3 amino acids: CASSRDRVYNEQFF. The CDR3 DNA is TGTGCCAGCAGCCGGGACCGGGTGTACAATGAGCAGTTCTTC.

The rearrangement uses TRBV19 and TRBJ2-6; D is ambiguous. The V end lost 1 base, the J end lost 4 bases, and 8 bases lay between the germline ends. The CDR3 runs 15 residues. Germline CDR1 LNHDA, CDR2 SQIVND (reference sequence). The CDR3 protein is CASSIVGLGANVLTF. In nucleotides, the CDR3 is TGTGCCAGTAGTATAGTCGGATTGGGGGCCAACGTCCTGACTTTC.

This chain joins TRBV7-2 and TRBJ2-3, with D unclear. This CDR3 has 13 amino acids. Between the trimmed V and J ends, which lost 5 bases and 6 bases, there was a span of 12 bases. Germline values: CDR1 SGHTA, CDR2 FQGNSA. CDR3 sequence: CASSQRLGDTQYF. CDR3 in DNA: TGTGCCAGCAGCCAACGGCTCGGGGATACGCAGTATTTT.

V is TRBV10-1 and J is TRBJ2-3, with unresolved D. The ends were cut back, 0 bases at V and 8 bases at J, with 9 bases in the middle. CDR3 length equals 13 residues. Germline V gene lookup returns CDR1 WNHNN and CDR2 SYGVQD (reference sequence). CDR3 DNA: TGCGCCAGCAGTGAGTCCATGAGCCCTACGCAGTATTTT. It encodes CASSESMSPTQYF.